This TCR beta chain was sequenced during a study of T cells in Graves' hyperthyroidism and ophthalmopathy. Overall study context: Peripheral blood specimens were obtained at initial diagnosis, prior to any treatment.

TCR beta CDR3 regions were amplified from RNA. The TCR CDR3 first-round RT-PCR relied on the HTBI primer set. TCRdb reprocessed the multiplex PCR reads with MiXCR, giving one entry per CDR3 protein. In the table there are hundreds of thousands of distinct CDR3 sequences, about 14% of which are singletons. V was cut by 0 bases and J by 3 bases, with 6 bases left in between. The length of the CDR3 is 14 residues. The germline gives CDR1 MNHEY, CDR2 SVGAGI. Enrolled ophthalmopathy patients presented with a Clinical Activity Score of at least 3, a NOSPECS grade of at least 4, and disease duration under 3 months. Uncontrolled infection, other autoimmune disease, pregnancy or lactation disqualified patients from enrolment. In making diagnoses, clinical symptoms, serum thyroxine and TRAb, thyroid ultrasound and orbital computed tomography were all used.

This sequence originates from a woman aged 50 to 60 with Graves' ophthalmopathy. V gene TRBV6-5 combines with J gene TRBJ1-5; D unclear. Sequences were obtained from blood. The CDR3 protein is CASSYSSYNQPQHF. CDR3 bases: TGTGCCAGCAGTTACTCCAGTTACAATCAGCCCCAGCATTTT.